The present T cell receptor beta chain was sequenced within a study of blood T cell repertoires in COVID-19. The wider study: Samples representing acute and convalescent COVID-19 were sourced from the United States, Italy and Spain.

Participants, roughly 18 to 89 years old, spanned 25 or so US areas. Measured with immunoSEQ multiplex PCR; TCRdb has only the in-frame clones, and not every one. The data show about 230,000 clones, approximately 84% seen once. With 6 bases removed from V and 3 bases from J, the gap between germline ends came to 17 bases. Germline CDR1 and CDR2: LNHDA and SQIVND (reference sequence). The CDR3 covers 15 residues. Input material: PBMCs or T cells enriched from blood (not recorded which). The TCR comes from a man aged 55 to 70 who had recovered from COVID-19. This chain joins TRBV19 and TRBJ1-2, with TRBD1 as a possible D gene (6 bases). CDR3 DNA sequence: TGTGCCAGTAGAATGAGGGGGGGCGTTGACTATGGCTACACCTTC. Amino acid sequence: CASRMRGGVDYGYTF.